Shown below are 22 T cell receptor beta chains from a single sample sequenced in a study of human T cells and chemical hapten exposure (TCRdb year 2021). Receptor amplification or capture employed RACE. The sequencer was a NextSeq 500. The public sequencing data were trimmed at Q25 with fastp and processed into clonotypes with MiXCR by TCRdb, which kept only in-frame beta chains. Rows are unified per CDR3 protein, each entry keeping the most common DNA and genes. This sample lists 70,000 to 80,000 distinct CDR3 sequences; more than 30% were detected once. More than 7% of the sample belongs to the ten largest clones. According to the study, the label for this sample's time point signals: patch test 1, 2 weeks after DPC sensitization. The intended sense of this specimen's treatment or condition label: therapeutic diphenylcyclopropenone sensitization with weekly scalp DPC. The starting material was whole blood, obtained in connection with sensitization to the hapten diphenylcyclopropenone (DPC). Receptors originate from a man aged 40-50 years with alopecia areata. Some clones in this sample may be carry-over from other donors' samples.

There are a few counts of this clonotype. V is TRBV19 and J is TRBJ1-6; D possibly corresponds to TRBD1 (6 bases). CDR1 and CDR2 from the germline V gene are LNHDA and SQIVND (reference sequence). There are 15 residues in the CDR3. Trimming took off 10 bases at V and 10 bases at J, with 23 bases between the two ends. The CDR3 loop is CATKEGHRAHSPLHF. In DNA form, the CDR3 reads TGTGCCACCAAAGAAGGCCACAGGGCGCACTCACCCCTCCACTTT.

A few counts support this clonotype. The chain recombines TRBV6-5 with TRBJ2-7; weak D call: TRBD2 (7 bases). V was pared by 2 bases and J by 5 bases, with 10 bases between. Germline CDR1 reads MNHEY; CDR2 reads SVGAGI. The CDR3 is 13 amino acids. Here the CDR3 reads CASSYGGGDEQYF. The CDR3 DNA follows: TGTGCCAGCAGTTACGGGGGGGGCGACGAGCAGTACTTC.

This clonotype has a handful of counts. This chain uses TRBV12-3 or TRBV12-4 with TRBJ2-2, with 9 positions matching TRBD2. The V segment lost 4 bases and the J segment 7 bases; nucleotides outside the gene matches: 4. The CDR3 contains 14 residues. CDR3 sequence: CASSSGTSIGELFF. CDR3 DNA: TGTGCCAGCAGTTCGGGGACTAGCATCGGGGAGCTGTTTTTT.

The V and J genes are TRBV7-2 and TRBJ2-1; D possibly corresponds to TRBD2 (6 bases). Trimming removed 5 bases from V and 10 bases from J, with 12 bases in between. Germline V gives CDR1 SGHTA, CDR2 FQGNSA. This CDR3 is built from 12 residues. CDR3 loop: CASSVDAGEQFF. The DNA for the CDR3 is TGTGCCAGCAGCGTCGACGCGGGAGAGCAGTTCTTC.

The CDR3 nucleotides read TGTGCCAGCAGTGGGGGACACTTACTTTACGAGCAGTACTTC. Translated, it gives CASSGGHLLYEQYF. V usage is TRBV28 and J usage is TRBJ2-7; D might be TRBD1 (6 bases). CDR3 length: 14 amino acids. CDR1 is MDHEN, CDR2 SYDVKM, per germline. Trimming cost V 5 bases and J 4 bases, with 15 bases left between them.

Only a few counts were recorded for this clonotype. Here the CDR3 reads CASSLSLQPGEQYF. CDR3 DNA sequence: TGTGCCAGCAGTTTATCCCTACAACCCGGCGAGCAGTACTTC. This rearrangement joins TRBV27 to TRBJ2-7; no reliable D call. This CDR3 is built from 14 residues. With 0 bases removed from V and 6 bases from J, the gap between germline ends came to 12 bases. Germline CDR1 is MNHEY and CDR2 is SMNVEV (reference sequence).

This clonotype has more than one count but fewer than ten. The V call is TRBV6-2 or TRBV6-3, the J call TRBJ1-1; TRBD1 is a possible D gene (6 bases). Germline loops: CDR1 MNHEY, CDR2 SVGEGT. The CDR3 runs 16 residues. V was cut by 5 bases and J by 0 bases, with 16 bases left in between. The DNA of the CDR3 is TGTGCCAGCAGTCCACGCTGGACAGCCGTGAACACTGAAGCTTTCTTT. It yields the protein CASSPRWTAVNTEAFF.

The J gene is TRBJ2-6, the V gene TRBV5-5, with D uncertain. The CDR3 runs 15 residues. Germline values: CDR1 SGHKS, CDR2 YYEKEE (reference sequence). Between the trimmed V and J ends, which lost 0 bases and 0 bases, there was a span of 4 bases. CDR3 amino acids: CASSLVGSGANVLTF. CDR3 DNA sequence: TGTGCCAGCAGCTTGGTTGGCTCTGGGGCCAACGTCCTGACTTTC.

This clonotype appeared many times. J is TRBJ2-1 and V is TRBV10-3; 11 nucleotides align to TRBD1. Germline-derived CDR1 and CDR2 are ENHRY and SYGVKD. The CDR3 consists of 16 residues. V was pared by 2 bases and J by 7 bases, with 7 bases of the junction left unmatched. In DNA, the CDR3 is TGTGCCATCAGTGAGCCGGACAGGGGGCTAGGGAATGAGCAGTTCTTC. It yields the protein CAISEPDRGLGNEQFF.

This chain connects TRBV9 to TRBJ2-3; D possibly corresponds to TRBD1 (6 bases). Germline values: CDR1 SGDLS, CDR2 YYNGEE. The ends were cut back, 3 bases at V and 0 bases at J, with 14 bases in the middle. This CDR3 spans 16 amino acids. This CDR3 reads CASSATGTTSTDTQYF. The CDR3 DNA reads as TGTGCCAGCAGCGCCACCGGGACAACTAGCACAGATACGCAGTATTTT.

This clonotype was seen a single time. V usage is TRBV20-1 and J usage is TRBJ2-5; D unresolved. Trimming stripped 0 bases from V and 2 bases from J, with 13 bases between. CDR1 is DFQATT and CDR2 is SNEGSKA in the germline V gene (reference sequence). The CDR3 consists of 15 residues. CDR3 DNA: TGCAGTGCTAGAGATAGACGGAGTGTTCAAGAGACCCAGTACTTC. Translating it yields CSARDRRSVQETQYF.

This clonotype has a handful of counts. This chain links TRBV3-1 with TRBJ2-2; no clear D gene. V was pared by 3 bases and J by 3 bases, with 14 bases between. The V gene's germline CDR1 is LGHDT and CDR2 YNNKEL (reference sequence). The CDR3 sequence is 16 residues long. CDR3 loop: CASSQWGSRDTGELFF. In nucleotides, the CDR3 is TGTGCCAGCAGCCAGTGGGGTTCCCGCGACACCGGGGAGCTGTTTTTT.

V gene TRBV30 combines with J gene TRBJ1-6; tentatively, D is TRBD1 (5 bases). V lost 2 bases and J 10 bases, leaving 12 bases between the germline ends. The CDR3 extends over 13 amino acids. Germline V CDR1 and CDR2: GTSNPN, SVGIG (reference sequence). Written as DNA, the CDR3 is TGTGCCTGGAGTTCCCAGGGTGGATCACCCCTCCACTTT. Protein sequence: CAWSSQGGSPLHF.

The count of this clonotype is one. V and J are TRBV5-1 and TRBJ2-7; 8 nucleotides agree with TRBD2. The CDR3 covers 14 residues. Germline assignment: CDR1 SGHRS and CDR2 YFSETQ. V was pared by 4 bases and J by 5 bases, with 8 bases of the junction left unmatched. The DNA for the CDR3 is TGCGCCAGCAGCACCCTGACTAGCGCCAACGAGCAGTACTTC. Residues: CASSTLTSANEQYF.

The chain employs TRBV11-1 and TRBJ2-5; 9 bases agree with TRBD2. Losses at the gene ends were 5 bases for V and 4 bases for J; bases not matched to a gene: 5. Germline assignment: CDR1 SGHAT and CDR2 FQDESV (reference sequence). The CDR3 consists of 14 residues. This CDR3 is CASSGETSGETQYF. The CDR3 DNA follows: TGTGCCAGCAGCGGAGAGACTAGCGGAGAGACCCAGTACTTC.

The chain employs TRBV5-4 and TRBJ2-7; D uncertain. The V and J ends lost 3 bases and 5 bases respectively, with 12 bases between them. Germline V gene lookup returns CDR1 SGHNT and CDR2 YYREEE (reference sequence). The CDR3 covers 13 residues. Here the CDR3 DNA reads TGTGCCAGCAGCTCGTTGGTTGGGGACGAGCAGTACTTC. Its translation: CASSSLVGDEQYF.

V and J are TRBV7-8 and TRBJ2-5; 8 bases agree with TRBD1. The CDR3 extends over 17 amino acids. J gave up 5 bases and V 3 bases, and 14 bases lay outside the gene matches. From germline, CDR1 is SGHVS and CDR2 FQNEAQ. DNA for the CDR3: TGTGCCAGCAGCTTCGGCGCGGCAGGGGGCGAGTTGGAGACCCAGTACTTC. Its translation is CASSFGAAGGELETQYF.

This clonotype has a handful of counts. The chain joins TRBV20-1 to TRBJ2-6, with unresolved D. This CDR3 is 14 amino acids long. Germline V CDR1 and CDR2: DFQATT, SNEGSKA (reference sequence). The V end was cut by 3 bases, the J end by 2 bases, with 8 bases between. CDR3 in amino acids: CSASRVAGANVLTF. In DNA form, the CDR3 reads TGCAGTGCTAGCCGGGTGGCTGGGGCCAACGTCCTGACTTTC.

The V and J genes are TRBV7-8 and TRBJ2-6; 12 positions agree with TRBD2. CDR3 size: 19 residues. Germline V gene data show CDR1 as SGHVS and CDR2 as FQNEAQ. With 5 bases clipped from V and 9 bases from J, the junction kept 17 bases outside the gene matches. The CDR3 sequence: CASSPRTSGTSNPHNVLTF. In nucleotides, the CDR3 is TGTGCCAGCAGCCCGCGGACTAGCGGGACCTCCAACCCCCACAACGTCCTGACTTTC. The variable domain in full, completed from reference TRBV7-8 and TRBJ2-6, reads GAGVSQSPRYKVAKRGQDVALRCDPISGHVSLFWYQQALGQGPEFLTYFQNEAQLDKSGLPSDRFFAERPEGSVSTLKIQRTQQEDSAVYLCASSPRTSGTSNPHNVLTFGAGSRLTVL.

CDR3: CATGLDGTDTQYF. The CDR3 region has the DNA TGTGCCACCGGGCTAGACGGCACAGATACGCAGTATTTT. J is TRBJ2-3 and V is TRBV24-1; unclear D gene. The CDR3 loop spans 13 amino acids. V shed 9 bases and J shed 1 base, with 10 bases lying between them. Germline CDR1 KGHDR, CDR2 SFDVKD.

V usage is TRBV16 and J usage is TRBJ1-1; tentative D call: TRBD1 (5 bases). The V gene lost 0 bases and the J gene lost 3 bases, with 8 bases spanning the gap. Germline values: CDR1 KGHSY, CDR2 FQNENV. The CDR3 contains 14 residues. The CDR3 loop reads CASSQSAGYTEAFF. The CDR3 nucleotides are TGTGCCAGCAGCCAATCGGCAGGGTACACTGAAGCTTTCTTT. Complete variable domain (other parts from reference TRBV16 and TRBJ1-1): GEEVAQTPKHLVRGEGQKAKLYCAPIKGHSYVFWYQQVLKNEFKFLISFQNENVFDETGMPKERFSAKCLPNSPCSLEIQATKLEDSAVYFCASSQSAGYTEAFFGQGTRLTVV.

This clonotype was counted only a few times. The CDR3 DNA reads as TGCGCCAGCAGCTATACAGGGGTGGGGAACACTGAAGCTTTCTTT. This gives the protein CASSYTGVGNTEAFF. This rearrangement joins TRBV5-1 to TRBJ1-1; 7 bases agree with TRBD1. Germline trimming cut 3 bases from V and 1 base from J; bases unmatched to any gene: 6. Germline V gene data show CDR1 as SGHRS and CDR2 as YFSETQ. This CDR3 has 15 residues.